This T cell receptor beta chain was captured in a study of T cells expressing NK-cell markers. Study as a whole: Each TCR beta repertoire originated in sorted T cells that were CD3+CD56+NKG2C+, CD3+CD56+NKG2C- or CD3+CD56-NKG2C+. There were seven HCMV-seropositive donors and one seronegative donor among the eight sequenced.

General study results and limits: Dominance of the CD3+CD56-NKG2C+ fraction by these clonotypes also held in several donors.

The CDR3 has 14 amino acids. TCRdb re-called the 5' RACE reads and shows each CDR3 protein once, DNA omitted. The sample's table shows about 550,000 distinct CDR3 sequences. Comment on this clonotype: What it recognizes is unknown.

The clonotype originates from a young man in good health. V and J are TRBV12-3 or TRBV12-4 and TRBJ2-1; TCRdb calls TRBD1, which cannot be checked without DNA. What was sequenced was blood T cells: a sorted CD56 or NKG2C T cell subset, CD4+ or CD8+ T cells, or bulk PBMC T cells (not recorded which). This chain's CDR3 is CASSPLGGRNEQFF.